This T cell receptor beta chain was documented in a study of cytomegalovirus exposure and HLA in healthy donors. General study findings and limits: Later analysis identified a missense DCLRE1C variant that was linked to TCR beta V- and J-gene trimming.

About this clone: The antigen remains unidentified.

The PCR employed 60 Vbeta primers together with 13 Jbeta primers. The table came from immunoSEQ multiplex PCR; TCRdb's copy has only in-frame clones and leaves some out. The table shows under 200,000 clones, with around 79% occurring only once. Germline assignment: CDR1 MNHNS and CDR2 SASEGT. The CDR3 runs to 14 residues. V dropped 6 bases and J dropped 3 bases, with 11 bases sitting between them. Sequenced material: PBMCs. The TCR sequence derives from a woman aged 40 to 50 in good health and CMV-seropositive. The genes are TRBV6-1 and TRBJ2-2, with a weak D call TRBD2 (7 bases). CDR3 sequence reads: CASRGGLDTGELFF. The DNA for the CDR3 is TGTGCCAGCAGGGGGGGGCTAGACACCGGGGAGCTGTTTTTT.